The 25 T cell receptor beta chains reported below all come from one sample, sequenced in a study of blood T cell repertoires in COVID-19. Profiled with immunoSEQ multiplex PCR; TCRdb holds only in-frame clones, not every one. The sample lists under 100,000 clones, approximately 92% occurring once. What was sequenced was peripheral blood. The receptor source for this set is a woman aged 60-75 years with active COVID-19.

V usage is TRBV3-1 (or the pseudogene TRBV3-2) and J usage is TRBJ2-7; 16 nucleotides line up with TRBD2. Germline V CDR1 and CDR2: LGHDT, YNNKEL (reference sequence). There are 21 residues in the CDR3. V lost 2 bases, J lost 0 bases, and 13 bases stayed unmatched. The CDR3 nucleotides read TGTGCCAGCAGCCAATACCCCTTCGGGACTAGCGGGAGGGCCTCCTCCTACGAGCAGTACTTC. The encoded protein is CASSQYPFGTSGRASSYEQYF.

The chain is built from TRBV29-1 and TRBJ1-2; weak D call: TRBD1 (6 bases). Germline CDR1 reads SQVTM; CDR2 reads ANQGSEA. Trimming stripped 4 bases from V and 6 bases from J, with 18 bases between. This CDR3 spans 14 amino acids. The CDR3 DNA reads TGCAGCGTTGTCGAACAGGGCGGCGGTAATGGCTACACCTTC. This translates into CSVVEQGGGNGYTF.

This rearrangement joins TRBV5-1 to TRBJ1-6, with 7 bases matching TRBD1. Trimming at V came to 4 bases and at J to 7 bases, leaving 5 bases not matched to a gene. The CDR3 covers 14 residues. The germline V gene encodes CDR1 SGHRS and CDR2 YFSETQ. The CDR3 sequence is CASSGGTENSPLHF. As DNA, the CDR3 is TGCGCCAGCAGCGGGGGGACAGAAAATTCACCCCTCCACTTT.

This clone is a singleton in its sample. Here the CDR3 DNA reads TGTGCCAGCTCCGACCGGGTGGCGAGTGAAAAACTGTTTTTT. Protein sequence: CASSDRVASEKLFF. This rearrangement joins TRBV5-6 to TRBJ1-4; D is undetermined. Germline-derived CDR1 and CDR2 are SGHDT and YYEEEE. V shed 7 bases and J shed 7 bases, with 17 bases lying between them. CDR3 length: 14 amino acids.

This clone was counted a single time. The chain uses TRBV14 and TRBJ2-5; TRBD1 might be the D (6 bases). Germline CDR1 SGHDN, CDR2 FVKESK. This CDR3 is built from 13 residues. Trimming cost V 3 bases and J 1 base, with 6 bases left between them. The CDR3 sequence: CASSQGAQETQYF. DNA for the CDR3: TGTGCCAGCAGCCAGGGGGCCCAAGAGACCCAGTACTTC.

This clone was picked up one time. The chain employs TRBV28 and TRBJ1-5; no definite D call. With 10 bases removed from V and 3 bases from J, the gap between germline ends came to 13 bases. CDR3 length: 13 residues. Germline assignment: CDR1 MDHEN and CDR2 SYDVKM. CDR3 DNA sequence: TGTGCCACTCTCTACAGCTTCAATCAGCCCCAGCATTTT. Protein: CATLYSFNQPQHF.

This clone was detected only once. The chain couples TRBV6-1 to TRBJ1-1; 7 nucleotides match TRBD1. Trimming cost V 2 bases and J 10 bases; bases outside gene matches: 4. Per the germline V gene, CDR1 is MNHNS and CDR2 is SASEGT. The CDR3 is made up of 12 amino acids. This CDR3 reads CASSERQGGAFF. CDR3 DNA sequence: TGTGCCAGCAGTGAAAGACAGGGTGGAGCTTTCTTT.

This clone has a single count. The chain has TRBV28 and TRBJ2-7, with D perhaps TRBD2 (6 bases). In germline, CDR1 is MDHEN, CDR2 SYDVKM. This CDR3 spans 14 amino acids. V lost 5 bases to trimming and J lost 0 bases, with 11 bases between them. CDR3 amino acids: CASSLGTLSYEQYF. The CDR3 coding sequence is TGTGCCAGCAGTCTCGGGACTCTCTCCTACGAGCAGTACTTC.

A note on this clone: The junction shows a germline mismatch at one end, possibly a read error. The V and J genes are TRBV11-3 and TRBJ1-1; no definite D call. Germline CDR1 is SGHNT and CDR2 is YENEEA. The CDR3 has 14 residues. The CDR3 is CASSSREMNTETFF. In DNA, the CDR3 is TGTGCCAGCAGCTCCCGGGAGATGAACACTGAAACTTTCTTT.

V is TRBV11-3 and J is TRBJ1-5; no clear D gene. The CDR3 consists of 13 residues. The V gene's germline CDR1 is SGHNT and CDR2 YENEEA. V lost 1 base and J 6 bases, leaving 7 bases between the germline ends. The CDR3 region is CASSLGSGQPQHF. In DNA form, the CDR3 reads TGTGCCAGCAGCTTAGGGTCGGGTCAGCCCCAGCATTTT.

The CDR3 protein is CASSTTGMGGYTF. The CDR3 DNA is TGTGCCAGTAGTACGACGGGAATGGGTGGCTACACCTTC. The chain uses TRBV19 and TRBJ1-2, with D unresolved. V was trimmed by 4 bases and J by 7 bases, leaving 13 bases between them. In germline, CDR1 is LNHDA, CDR2 SQIVND (reference sequence). The CDR3 length is 13 residues.

The gene calls are TRBV2 and TRBJ2-1; 8 nucleotides agree with TRBD2. The J segment lost 8 bases and the V segment lost 5 bases, leaving 11 bases of the junction unmatched. Per the germline V gene, CDR1 is SNHLY and CDR2 is FYNNEI. There are 15 residues in the CDR3. The CDR3 here is CASSPLLAGADEQFF. The CDR3 region has the DNA TGTGCCAGCAGTCCGCTTCTAGCGGGTGCGGATGAGCAGTTCTTC.

This clone was detected once. CDR3 in DNA: TGTGCCAGCAGTAGGGATCCTGGGAGCTCCTACAATGAGCAGTTCTTC. Protein: CASSRDPGSSYNEQFF. This chain links TRBV7-9 with TRBJ2-1; weak D call: TRBD2 (5 bases). Per the germline V gene, CDR1 is SEHNR and CDR2 is FQNEAQ (reference sequence). V shed 6 bases and J shed 0 bases, with 15 bases lying between them. The CDR3 length is 16 residues. Combining the CDR3 with reference TRBV7-9 and TRBJ2-1 gives the whole variable domain DTGVSQNPRHKITKRGQNVTFRCDPISEHNRLYWYRQTLGQGPEFLTYFQNEAQLEKSRLLSDRFSAERPKGSFSTLEIQRTEQGDSAMYLCASSRDPGSSYNEQFFGPGTRLTVL.

The V gene is TRBV6-1, the J gene TRBJ2-1; D is perhaps TRBD2 (5 bases). CDR1 and CDR2 (germline): MNHNS, SASEGT. V was pared by 8 bases and J by 8 bases, with 16 bases between. The CDR3 contains 13 residues. The CDR3 protein is CASSSGISDEQFF. As DNA, the CDR3 is TGTGCCAGCTCATCGGGGATAAGCGATGAGCAGTTCTTC.

This clone came up once. The V and J genes are TRBV27 and TRBJ1-6; no definite D call. Trimming took off 5 bases at V and 3 bases at J, with 11 bases between the two ends. This CDR3 is built from 15 residues. Germline V CDR1 and CDR2: MNHEY, SMNVEV (reference sequence). The CDR3 sequence is CASSPRQVYNSPLHF. The CDR3 DNA reads TGTGCCAGCAGTCCCCGACAAGTCTATAATTCACCCCTCCACTTT.

This clone was seen more than once but under ten times. The chain joins TRBV4-1 to TRBJ2-1; 7 bases line up with TRBD2. CDR1 and CDR2 from the germline V gene are MGHRA and YSYEKL. This CDR3 region has 16 residues. V trimming: 1 base; J trimming: 3 bases; junction bases outside the gene matches: 6. In DNA, the CDR3 is TGCGCCAGCAGCCAAGTGCGGACTAGATACTACAATGAGCAGTTCTTC. Its translation: CASSQVRTRYYNEQFF.

The V call is TRBV5-1, the J call TRBJ2-7; 8 bases align to TRBD2. Trimming at V came to 4 bases and at J to 1 base, leaving 7 bases not matched to a gene. This CDR3 is built from 15 residues. Germline CDR1 and CDR2: SGHRS and YFSETQ. Here the CDR3 DNA reads TGCGCCAGCAGCGCGGGGGGCTCTCTATCCTACGAGCAGTACTTC. Encoded protein: CASSAGGSLSYEQYF.

The V call is TRBV6-6, the J call TRBJ2-7, with TRBD1 matching over 7 bases. Per germline, CDR1 MNHNY and CDR2 SVGAGI (reference sequence). Trimming cost V 6 bases and J 2 bases; bases outside gene matches: 10. The CDR3 totals 15 residues. CDR3 coding DNA: TGTGCCAGCAGCCCTGGGACAGCCGTTACCTACGAGCAGTACTTC. Encoded protein: CASSPGTAVTYEQYF.

This chain's CDR3 is CAISFTAGETQYF. The CDR3 coding sequence is TGTGCCATCAGCTTCACTGCCGGGGAGACCCAGTACTTC. The V and J genes are TRBV10-3 and TRBJ2-5; D gene unclear. CDR1 ENHRY and CDR2 SYGVKD come from the germline V gene. The CDR3 is 13 amino acids. Trimming stripped 6 bases from V and 5 bases from J, with 13 bases between.

V is TRBV7-9 and J is TRBJ1-1; 8 bases fit TRBD1. Looked up from germline, CDR1 is SEHNR and CDR2 is FQNEAQ (reference sequence). This CDR3 is 13 amino acids long. The V segment lost 6 bases and the J segment 5 bases; nucleotides outside the gene matches: 5. CDR3 region: CASSLDRDTEAFF. The CDR3 nucleotides are TGTGCCAGCAGTTTGGACAGGGATACTGAAGCTTTCTTT.

The J gene is TRBJ2-3, the V gene TRBV5-8, with TRBD2 matching over 8 bases. Trimming removed 5 bases from V and 0 bases from J; junction bases left unmatched: 5. Germline-derived CDR1 and CDR2 are SGHTS and YDEGEE. The CDR3 has 15 residues. CDR3 coding DNA: TGTGCCAGCAGTTTCGGACTAGCTAGCACAGATACGCAGTATTTT. This translates into CASSFGLASTDTQYF.

The chain recombines TRBV28 with TRBJ1-5, with 7 bases matching TRBD1. There are 19 residues in the CDR3. Trimming cost V 5 bases and J 6 bases; bases outside gene matches: 22. Germline lookup yields CDR1 MDHEN and CDR2 SYDVKM. In DNA form, the CDR3 reads TGTGCCAGCAGTCCACCACCGGGACAGTGGATACGCGACCCTCAGCCCCAGCATTTT. This codes for CASSPPPGQWIRDPQPQHF.

The V and J genes are TRBV5-1 and TRBJ2-3; D is perhaps TRBD1 (5 bases). V was cut by 1 base and J by 6 bases, with 12 bases left in between. This CDR3 spans 14 amino acids. Germline CDR1 reads SGHRS; CDR2 reads YFSETQ. This chain's CDR3 is CASSLRQGMDTQYF. As DNA, the CDR3 is TGCGCCAGCAGCTTGAGGCAGGGAATGGATACGCAGTATTTT.

The chain has TRBV30 and TRBJ2-5, with D perhaps matching TRBD1 (6 bases). Trimming cost V 1 base and J 2 bases, with 8 bases left between them. CDR3 length equals 13 residues. The germline gives CDR1 GTSNPN, CDR2 SVGIG (reference sequence). In DNA, the CDR3 is TGTGCCTGGAGTGGAACAGGGCAAGAGACCCAGTACTTC. Its translation: CAWSGTGQETQYF.

This clone appeared a single time. The V and J genes are TRBV5-1 and TRBJ2-2, with 9 bases identical to TRBD1. With 7 bases clipped from V and 1 base from J, the junction kept 11 bases outside the gene matches. Germline CDR1 SGHRS, CDR2 YFSETQ. This CDR3 comprises 17 residues. This chain's CDR3 is CASAGQGYSGNTGELFF. In DNA, the CDR3 is TGCGCCAGCGCGGGACAGGGTTATTCAGGGAACACCGGGGAGCTGTTTTTT.